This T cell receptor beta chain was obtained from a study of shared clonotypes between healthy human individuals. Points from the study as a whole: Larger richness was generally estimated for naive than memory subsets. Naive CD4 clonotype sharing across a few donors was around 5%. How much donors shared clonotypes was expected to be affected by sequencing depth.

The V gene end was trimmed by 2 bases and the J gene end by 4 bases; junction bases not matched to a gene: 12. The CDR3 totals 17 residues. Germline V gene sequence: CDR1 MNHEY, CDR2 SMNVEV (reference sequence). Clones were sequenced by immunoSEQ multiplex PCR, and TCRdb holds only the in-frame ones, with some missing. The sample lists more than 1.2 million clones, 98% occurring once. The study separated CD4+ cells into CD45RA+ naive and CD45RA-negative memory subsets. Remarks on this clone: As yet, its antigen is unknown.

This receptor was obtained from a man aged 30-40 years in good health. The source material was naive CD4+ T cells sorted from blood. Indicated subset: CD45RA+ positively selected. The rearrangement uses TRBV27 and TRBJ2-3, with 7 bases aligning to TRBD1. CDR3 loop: CASSLKPDRVPADTQYF. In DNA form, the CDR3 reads TGTGCCAGCAGTTTAAAACCCGACAGGGTACCCGCAGATACGCAGTATTTT.